These 10 T cell receptor beta chains share one sample of origin, sequenced in a study of T cell responses to AZD1222 COVID-19 vaccine (dated by TCRdb to the early 2020s). Reading the label with the study, this specimen's time point is: about 28 days (+/-7) after the second vaccine dose. Libraries were made using the immunoSEQ multiplex PCR assay. TCRdb stores this immuneACCESS table with in-frame sequences only. Part of the clones is absent; in the studies checked, under half of the shortfall reflects unresolved V genes, and no reason is known for the rest. The sample has tens of thousands of clones on record, 86% of them singletons. The ten largest clones add up to 7.5% to 8% of the sample. Sequencing was performed on peripheral blood, taken 28 days after the second AZD1222 dose. These receptors were obtained from an adult who received the AZD1222 COVID-19 vaccine.

This chain links TRBV5-4 with TRBJ1-5, with D uncertain. Trimming stripped 3 bases from V and 3 bases from J, with 10 bases between. Germline V gene lookup returns CDR1 SGHNT and CDR2 YYREEE (reference sequence). The CDR3 is 14 amino acids. The CDR3 sequence: CASSSLGANQPQHF. In DNA, the CDR3 is TGTGCCAGCAGCTCCCTGGGAGCCAATCAGCCCCAGCATTTT.

The V gene is TRBV7-2, the J gene TRBJ2-7, with 9 positions matching TRBD1. CDR1 is SGHTA, CDR2 FQGNSA, per germline. J gave up 4 bases and V 2 bases, and 3 bases lay outside the gene matches. The length of the CDR3 is 14 residues. The CDR3 region is CASSLWDRAYEQYF. CDR3 DNA sequence: TGTGCCAGCAGCTTATGGGACAGGGCTTACGAGCAGTACTTC.

This chain connects TRBV28 to TRBJ2-7; D might be TRBD1 or TRBD2, each matching 5 bases. Germline loops: CDR1 MDHEN, CDR2 SYDVKM. The CDR3 is made up of 14 amino acids. The ends were cut back, 4 bases at V and 2 bases at J, with 12 bases in the middle. The CDR3 sequence is CASSSGTPTYEQYF. The CDR3 DNA follows: TGTGCCAGCAGTTCAGGGACCCCGACCTACGAGCAGTACTTC.

This chain joins TRBV20-1 and TRBJ1-2; D is undetermined. The CDR3 runs to 12 residues. Germline V gene data show CDR1 as DFQATT and CDR2 as SNEGSKA (reference sequence). Deletions cut 3 bases from V and 2 bases from J, with 7 bases between. The CDR3 protein is CSASNQNYGYTF. The DNA for the CDR3 is TGCAGTGCTAGTAACCAGAACTATGGCTACACCTTC.

The gene calls are TRBV6-4 and TRBJ2-5, with TRBD2 as a possible D gene (6 bases). V was cut by 10 bases and J by 5 bases, with 17 bases left in between. The CDR3 totals 13 residues. CDR1 is MRHNA, CDR2 SNTAGT, per germline. The CDR3 nucleotides read TGTGCCACCCGGCGGGGCGCCGGGGAGACCCAGTACTTC. This encodes CATRRGAGETQYF.

This clone appeared a few times. This chain joins TRBV29-1 and TRBJ2-1; 10 bases are a match to TRBD1. Germline V gene lookup returns CDR1 SQVTM and CDR2 ANQGSEA. There are 15 residues in the CDR3. V was pared by 3 bases and J by 0 bases, with 2 bases of the junction left unmatched. The CDR3 here is CSVDGTGDSYNEQFF. CDR3 sequence (DNA): TGCAGCGTTGACGGGACAGGGGACTCCTACAATGAGCAGTTCTTC.

The rearrangement links TRBV7-2 to TRBJ2-7, with TRBD1 as a possible D gene (6 bases). The CDR3 runs to 15 residues. V shed 3 bases and J shed 3 bases, with 15 bases lying between them. CDR1 and CDR2 (germline): SGHTA, FQGNSA. The CDR3 here is CASSLATGMIYEQYF. DNA for the CDR3: TGTGCCAGCAGCTTGGCGACAGGAATGATCTACGAGCAGTACTTC.

V usage is TRBV30 and J usage is TRBJ2-5, with 8 bases aligning to TRBD1. The CDR3 spans 14 residues. Germline trimming cut 1 base from V and 6 bases from J; bases unmatched to any gene: 7. Germline assignment: CDR1 GTSNPN and CDR2 SVGIG (reference sequence). The CDR3 DNA is TGTGCCTGGAGTGCGGCAGGGGGCAGGAAGACCCAGTACTTC. Translation: CAWSAAGGRKTQYF. Combining the CDR3 with reference TRBV30 and TRBJ2-5 gives the whole variable domain SQTIHQWPATLVQPVGSPLSLECTVEGTSNPNLYWYRQAAGRGLQLLFYSVGIGQISSEVPQNLSASRPQDRQFILSSKKLLLSDSGFYLCAWSAAGGRKTQYFGPGTRLLVL.

The chain combines TRBV3-1 (or the pseudogene TRBV3-2) with TRBJ2-7; D possibly matches TRBD1 or TRBD2 (5 bases each). CDR3 length equals 15 residues. Germline V gives CDR1 LGHDT, CDR2 YNNKEL (reference sequence). Trimming took off 4 bases at V and 3 bases at J, with 16 bases between the two ends. CDR3 in amino acids: CASSPPAGTIYEQYF. CDR3 bases: TGTGCCAGCAGCCCCCCGGCAGGGACCATCTACGAGCAGTACTTC.

The chain carries TRBV15 and TRBJ2-7, with TRBD2 as a possible D gene (5 bases). The CDR3 is 13 amino acids. Trimming left V 0 bases short and J 5 bases short, with 8 bases between. The germline gives CDR1 LNHNV, CDR2 YYDKDF (reference sequence). CDR3 sequence (DNA): TGTGCCACCAGCAGAGATCGGGGTGACGAGCAGTACTTC. It specifies CATSRDRGDEQYF. The variable domain in full, completed from reference TRBV15 and TRBJ2-7, reads DAMVIQNPRYQVTQFGKPVTLSCSQTLNHNVMYWYQQKSSQAPKLLFHYYDKDFNNEADTPDNFQSRRPNTSFCFLDIRSPGLGDTAMYLCATSRDRGDEQYFGPGTRLTVT.